Below are 14 T cell receptor beta chains sequenced from a single sample in a study of T-cell memory formation after mild COVID-19. TCRdb called the 5' RACE reads again in MiXCR, with one record for every CDR3 protein. The table records roughly 450,000 distinct CDR3 sequences, approximately 18% of them present only once. The specimen sequenced was PBMCs or a T cell subset sorted from them (not recorded which). These receptor sequences come from an adult woman who had mild COVID-19 (a few samples of this study predate the infection). Cell type and time point are not known.

The chain uses TRBV19 and TRBJ2-1, with unresolved D. The V gene's germline CDR1 is LNHDA and CDR2 SQIVND (reference sequence). This CDR3 comprises 13 residues. Between the trimmed V and J ends, which lost 4 bases and 13 bases, there was a span of 17 bases. CDR3 in DNA: TGTGCCAGTAGTACACAATCCGGATGGGATCAGTTCTTC. It codes for CASSTQSGWDQFF.

This chain connects TRBV5-1 to TRBJ1-1; possibly TRBD1 for D (5 bases). The CDR3 loop spans 15 amino acids. Looked up from germline, CDR1 is SGHRS and CDR2 is YFSETQ. The germline V and J ends were trimmed by 0 bases and 5 bases, with 14 bases remaining between them. The CDR3 sequence: CASSLGQLVGTEAFF. The CDR3, as DNA: TGCGCCAGCAGCTTGGGACAGCTAGTAGGGACTGAAGCTTTCTTT.

This clonotype appeared a few times. The chain has TRBV4-2 and TRBJ2-3; TRBD2 aligns across 8 bases. From germline, CDR1 is LGHNA and CDR2 YNFKEQ. This CDR3 is built from 17 residues. With 0 bases clipped from V and 3 bases from J, the junction kept 8 bases outside the gene matches. This chain's CDR3 is CASSQDHQRGLTDTQYF. The CDR3 DNA reads TGTGCCAGCAGCCAAGATCATCAGCGGGGGCTGACAGATACGCAGTATTTT.

This sequence joins TRBV20-1 and TRBJ2-1, with 7 positions matching TRBD2. The CDR3 contains 14 residues. V shed 1 base, J shed 5 bases, and the junction held 5 bases outside the gene matches. Germline V gene sequence: CDR1 DFQATT, CDR2 SNEGSKA (reference sequence). CDR3 in DNA: TGCAGTGCTAGAGTTGGGGACTACCACAATGAGCAGTTCTTC. Translating it yields CSARVGDYHNEQFF.

This clonotype was recorded a few times. The chain combines TRBV7-2 with TRBJ1-6; the D is unclear. The germline CDR1 and CDR2 sequences are SGHTA and FQGNSA. Trimming took off 1 base at V and 10 bases at J, with 8 bases between the two ends. The CDR3 contains 13 residues. CDR3 sequence (DNA): TGTGCCAGCAGCTTAGTTTGGAACTCACCCCTCCACTTT. Its translation is CASSLVWNSPLHF.

CDR3 sequence: CSARTASGGSVYEQYF. The CDR3 coding sequence is TGCAGTGCTAGAACGGCTAGCGGGGGGTCGGTCTACGAGCAGTACTTC. The rearrangement uses TRBV20-1 and TRBJ2-7; 11 bases fit TRBD2. V trimming: 2 bases; J trimming: 3 bases; junction bases outside the gene matches: 9. Germline V lookup: CDR1 DFQATT, CDR2 SNEGSKA (reference sequence). The CDR3 is 16 amino acids.

V gene TRBV4-3 combines with J gene TRBJ2-7; 7 positions agree with TRBD1. CDR3 length: 15 residues. The germline V gene encodes CDR1 LGHNA and CDR2 YSLEER. V was clipped by 5 bases and J by 1 base; unmatched bases: 8. CDR3 nucleotide sequence: TGCGCCAGCAGCTGGCAGCAGGGGGAGTCCTACGAGCAGTACTTC. It is translated as CASSWQQGESYEQYF.

The sample holds one count of this clonotype. This sequence joins TRBV19 and TRBJ2-1; 12 positions match TRBD2. From germline, CDR1 is LNHDA and CDR2 SQIVND (reference sequence). This CDR3 has 18 amino acids. V shed 6 bases and J 6 bases; nucleotides not matched to a gene: 15. CDR3 sequence (DNA): TGTGCCAGTAGGTCATGGGAGACTAGCGGGAGTGTGGCCAATGAGCAGTTCTTC. Residues: CASRSWETSGSVANEQFF.

The genes are TRBV24-1 and TRBJ2-7, with TRBD1 matching 7 bases. The CDR3 consists of 15 residues. The V gene's germline CDR1 is KGHDR and CDR2 SFDVKD. With V trimmed by 3 bases and J by 2 bases, 6 bases remained unmatched. The CDR3 region is CATSDPHGQAYEQYF. CDR3 DNA sequence: TGTGCCACCAGTGATCCCCATGGACAGGCCTACGAGCAGTACTTC.

Only a few counts were recorded for this clonotype. This chain connects TRBV24-1 to TRBJ2-2; D is undetermined. The germline CDR1 and CDR2 sequences are KGHDR and SFDVKD. The CDR3 runs 12 residues. The V end was cut by 4 bases, the J end by 4 bases, with 3 bases between. CDR3 nucleotides: TGTGCCACCAGTGAACTCACCGGGGAGCTGTTTTTT. Its protein is CATSELTGELFF.

This clonotype was counted a few times. V gene TRBV5-4 combines with J gene TRBJ2-5, with D possibly TRBD2 on 5 matching bases. The germline V gene has CDR1 SGHNT and CDR2 YYREEE (reference sequence). V lost 1 base, J lost 2 bases, and 12 bases lay in between. The CDR3 spans 15 residues. CDR3 coding DNA: TGTGCCAGCAGCTTGTGGCTAGCTTGGCAAGAGACCCAGTACTTC. This encodes CASSLWLAWQETQYF.

This clonotype was found a few times. The V call is TRBV7-4, the J call TRBJ2-1, with 8 bases identical to TRBD1. V dropped 4 bases and J dropped 6; count of bases not matched to a gene: 17. Germline CDR1 and CDR2: SGHVT and SQSDAQ. This CDR3 is 18 amino acids long. CDR3 sequence: CASSYRQGPPEDPNEQFF. CDR3 in DNA: TGTGCCAGCAGCTATAGACAGGGGCCTCCAGAAGACCCCAATGAGCAGTTCTTC. Combining the CDR3 with reference TRBV7-4 and TRBJ2-1 gives the whole variable domain GAGVSQSPRYKVAKRGRDVALRCDSISGHVTLYWYRQTLGQGSEVLTYSQSDAQRDKSGRPSGRFSAERPERSVSTLKIQRTEQGDSAVYLCASSYRQGPPEDPNEQFFGPGTRLTVL.

The gene calls are TRBV5-1 and TRBJ2-3; 10 nucleotides align to TRBD2. Trimming took 5 bases from V and 3 from J; bases not matched to a gene: 9. The germline V gene encodes CDR1 SGHRS and CDR2 YFSETQ. The CDR3 contains 16 residues. The CDR3 protein is CASRIAGGIGTDTQYF. Written as DNA, the CDR3 is TGCGCCAGCAGGATAGCGGGGGGCATCGGGACAGATACGCAGTATTTT.

The chain carries TRBV7-9 and TRBJ2-3; D is uncertain. The CDR3 contains 15 residues. Germline lookup yields CDR1 SEHNR and CDR2 FQNEAQ (reference sequence). V was clipped by 5 bases and J by 1 base, with 13 bases between them. Here the CDR3 DNA reads TGTGCCAGCAGCGCTAACAGCCTCCGCACAGATACGCAGTATTTT. Amino acid sequence: CASSANSLRTDTQYF.